This T cell receptor (beta chain) was captured in a study of Ad26.COV2.S vaccination and SARS-CoV-2 variants. Generated by immunoSEQ multiplex PCR, the TCRdb table keeps only in-frame clones and is missing some. The sample lists more than 150,000 clones; approximately 90% were seen once. The germline CDR1 and CDR2 sequences are MRHNA and SNTAGT. V lost 4 bases, J lost 8 bases, and 12 bases stayed unmatched. The CDR3 is made up of 16 amino acids. Comment on this clone: Its target is unknown.

Study-wide results and caveats: Spike-specific TCR breadth was greater after Ad26.COV2.S than placebo. Similar non-spike TCR breadth was seen in vaccine and placebo recipients.

The sequencing used peripheral blood, collected after recovery from COVID-19. The chain carries TRBV6-4 and TRBJ1-2; 11 nucleotides align to TRBD1. The receptor was derived from a human donor who had recovered from COVID-19. This CDR3 reads CASSVGPGQGAEGYTF. The CDR3 DNA sequence: TGTGCCAGCAGTGTGGGTCCCGGACAGGGGGCAGAAGGCTACACCTTC.